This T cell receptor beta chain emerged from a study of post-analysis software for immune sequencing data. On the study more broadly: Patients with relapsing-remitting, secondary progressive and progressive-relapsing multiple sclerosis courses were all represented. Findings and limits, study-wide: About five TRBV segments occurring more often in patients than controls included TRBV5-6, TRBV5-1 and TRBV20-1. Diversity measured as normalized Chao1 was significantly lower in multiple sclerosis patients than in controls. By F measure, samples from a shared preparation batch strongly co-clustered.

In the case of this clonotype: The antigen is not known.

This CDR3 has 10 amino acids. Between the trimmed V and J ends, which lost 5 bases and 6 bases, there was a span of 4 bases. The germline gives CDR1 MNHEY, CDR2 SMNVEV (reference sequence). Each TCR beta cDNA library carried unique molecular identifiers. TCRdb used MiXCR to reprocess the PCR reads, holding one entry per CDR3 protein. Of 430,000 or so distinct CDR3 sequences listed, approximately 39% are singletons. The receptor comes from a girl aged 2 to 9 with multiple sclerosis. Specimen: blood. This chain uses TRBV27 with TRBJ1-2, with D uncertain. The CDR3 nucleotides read TGTGCCAGCAGTGGACATGGCTACACCTTC. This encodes CASSGHGYTF.